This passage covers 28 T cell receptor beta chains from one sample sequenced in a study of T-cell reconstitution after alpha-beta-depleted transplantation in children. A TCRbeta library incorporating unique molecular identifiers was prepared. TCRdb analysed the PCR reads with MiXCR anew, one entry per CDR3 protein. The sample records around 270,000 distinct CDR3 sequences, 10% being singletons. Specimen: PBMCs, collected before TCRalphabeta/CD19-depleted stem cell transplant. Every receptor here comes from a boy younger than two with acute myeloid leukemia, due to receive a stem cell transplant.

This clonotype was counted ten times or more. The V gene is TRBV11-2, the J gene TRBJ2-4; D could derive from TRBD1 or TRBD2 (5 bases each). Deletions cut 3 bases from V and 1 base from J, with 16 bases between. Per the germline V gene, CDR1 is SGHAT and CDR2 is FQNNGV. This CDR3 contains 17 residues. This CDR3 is CASSLLGPLFAKNIQYF. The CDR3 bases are TGTGCCAGCAGCTTGCTGGGACCCCTTTTTGCCAAAAACATTCAGTACTTC.

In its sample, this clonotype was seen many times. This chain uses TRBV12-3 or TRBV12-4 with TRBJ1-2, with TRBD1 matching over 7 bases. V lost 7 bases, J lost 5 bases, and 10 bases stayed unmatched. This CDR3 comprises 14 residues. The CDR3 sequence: CASIRPGQIYGYTF. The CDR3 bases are TGTGCCAGCATCAGACCGGGACAGATTTATGGCTACACCTTC.

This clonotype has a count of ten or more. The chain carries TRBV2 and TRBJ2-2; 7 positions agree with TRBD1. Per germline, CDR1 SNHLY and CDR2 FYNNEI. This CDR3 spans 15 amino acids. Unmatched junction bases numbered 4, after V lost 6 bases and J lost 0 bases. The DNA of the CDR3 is TGTGCCAGCAGAACCGGACAGGCGAACACCGGGGAGCTGTTTTTT. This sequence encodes CASRTGQANTGELFF.

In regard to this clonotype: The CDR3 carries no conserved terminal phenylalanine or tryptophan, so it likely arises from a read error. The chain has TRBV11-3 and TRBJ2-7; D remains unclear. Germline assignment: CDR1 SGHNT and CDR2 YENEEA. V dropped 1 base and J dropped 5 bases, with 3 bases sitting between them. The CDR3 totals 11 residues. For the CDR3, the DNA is TGTGCCAGCAGCTTAGGAGACGAGCAGTACTTA. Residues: CASSLGDEQYL.

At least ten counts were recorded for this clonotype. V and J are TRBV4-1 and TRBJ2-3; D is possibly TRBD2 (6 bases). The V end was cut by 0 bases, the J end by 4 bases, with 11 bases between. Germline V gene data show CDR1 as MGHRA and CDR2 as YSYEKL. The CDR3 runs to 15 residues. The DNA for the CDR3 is TGCGCCAGCAGCCAAGAGGCGGGGAGAGCAGATACGCAGTATTTT. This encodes CASSQEAGRADTQYF.

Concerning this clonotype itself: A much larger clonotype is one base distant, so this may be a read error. The chain's CDR3 is CAISAEDEQYF. The CDR3 DNA is TGTGCCATCAGTGCGGAAGACGAGCAGTACTTC. The chain links TRBV10-3 to TRBJ2-7, with no clear D. The length of the CDR3 is 11 residues. The germline V gene encodes CDR1 ENHRY and CDR2 SYGVKD. V dropped 4 bases and J dropped 5 bases, with 6 bases sitting between them.

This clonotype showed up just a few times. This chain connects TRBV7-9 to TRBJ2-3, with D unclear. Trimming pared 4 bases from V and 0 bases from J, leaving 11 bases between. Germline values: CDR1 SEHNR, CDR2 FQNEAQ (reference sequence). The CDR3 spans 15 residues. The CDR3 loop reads CASSSQTTSTDTQYF. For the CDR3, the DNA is TGTGCCAGCAGCTCCCAAACAACTAGCACAGATACGCAGTATTTT.

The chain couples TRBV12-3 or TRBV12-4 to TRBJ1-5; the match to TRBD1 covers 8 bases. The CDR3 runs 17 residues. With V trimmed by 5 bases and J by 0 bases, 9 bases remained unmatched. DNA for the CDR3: TGTGCCAGCAGTAGCGGACAGGGAGGCCATAGCAATCAGCCCCAGCATTTT. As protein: CASSSGQGGHSNQPQHF.

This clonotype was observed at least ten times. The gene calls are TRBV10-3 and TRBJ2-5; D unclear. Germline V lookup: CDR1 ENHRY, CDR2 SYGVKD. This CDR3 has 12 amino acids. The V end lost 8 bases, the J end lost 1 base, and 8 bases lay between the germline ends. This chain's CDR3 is CAIATSQETQYF. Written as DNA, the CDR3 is TGTGCCATCGCTACCTCCCAAGAGACCCAGTACTTC.

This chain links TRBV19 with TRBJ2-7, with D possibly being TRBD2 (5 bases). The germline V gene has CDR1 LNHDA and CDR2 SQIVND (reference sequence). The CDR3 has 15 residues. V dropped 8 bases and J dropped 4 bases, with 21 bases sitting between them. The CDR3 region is CASRPEGSGDYEQYF. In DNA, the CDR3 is TGTGCCAGTCGTCCTGAGGGCTCCGGCGATTACGAGCAGTACTTC.

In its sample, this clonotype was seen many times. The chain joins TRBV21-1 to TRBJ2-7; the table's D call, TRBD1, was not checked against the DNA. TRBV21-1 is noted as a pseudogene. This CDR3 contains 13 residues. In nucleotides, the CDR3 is TGTGCCAGCAGCAAGGGGCAGACGGACGAGCAGTACTTC. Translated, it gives CASSKGQTDEQYF.

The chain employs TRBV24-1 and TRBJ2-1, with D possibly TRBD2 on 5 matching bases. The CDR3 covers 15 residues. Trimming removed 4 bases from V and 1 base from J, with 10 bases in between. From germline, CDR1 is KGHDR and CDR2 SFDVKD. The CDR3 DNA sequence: TGTGCCACCAGTGAGCTAGCCGTTTCCTACAATGAGCAGTTCTTC. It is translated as CATSELAVSYNEQFF.

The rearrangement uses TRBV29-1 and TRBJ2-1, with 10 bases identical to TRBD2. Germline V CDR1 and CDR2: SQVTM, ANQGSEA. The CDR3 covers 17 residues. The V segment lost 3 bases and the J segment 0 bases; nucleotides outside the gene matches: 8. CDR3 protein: CSVDGVAGGRSYNEQFF. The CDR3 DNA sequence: TGCAGCGTTGATGGGGTAGCGGGGGGCCGCTCCTACAATGAGCAGTTCTTC.

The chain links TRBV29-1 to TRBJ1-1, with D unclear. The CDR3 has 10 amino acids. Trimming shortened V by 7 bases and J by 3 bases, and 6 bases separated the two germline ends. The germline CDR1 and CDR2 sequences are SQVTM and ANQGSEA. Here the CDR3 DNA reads TGCAGCGCCGAATACACTGAAGCTTTCTTT. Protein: CSAEYTEAFF.

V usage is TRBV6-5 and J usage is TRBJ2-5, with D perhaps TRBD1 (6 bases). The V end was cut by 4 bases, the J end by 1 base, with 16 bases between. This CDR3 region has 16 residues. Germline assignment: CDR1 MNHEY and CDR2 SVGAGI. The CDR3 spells CASSSQGRTAQETQYF. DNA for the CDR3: TGTGCCAGCAGTTCCCAGGGCCGGACAGCCCAAGAGACCCAGTACTTC.

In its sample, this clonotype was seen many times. DNA for the CDR3: TGTGCCAGCAGCTTCTATAGCGGGGAGCTGGAGCAGTACTTC. It is translated as CASSFYSGELEQYF. The V and J genes are TRBV7-2 and TRBJ2-7; the match to TRBD2 covers 8 bases. V gave up 3 bases and J gave up 7 bases; unmatched junction bases: 8. The germline gives CDR1 SGHTA, CDR2 FQGNSA. The CDR3 is made up of 14 amino acids.

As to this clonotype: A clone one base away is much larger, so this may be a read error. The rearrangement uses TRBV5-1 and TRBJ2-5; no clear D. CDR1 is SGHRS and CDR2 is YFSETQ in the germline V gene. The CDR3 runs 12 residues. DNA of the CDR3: TGCGCCAGCAGCTTCGGAACCCAGACCCATTACTTC. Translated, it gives CASSFGTQTHYF.

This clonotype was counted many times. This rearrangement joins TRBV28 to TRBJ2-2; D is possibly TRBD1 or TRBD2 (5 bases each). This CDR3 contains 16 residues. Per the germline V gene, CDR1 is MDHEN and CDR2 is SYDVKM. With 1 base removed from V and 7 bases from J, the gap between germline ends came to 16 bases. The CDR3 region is CASSLSGTPKSGELFF. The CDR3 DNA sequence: TGTGCCAGCAGTTTATCCGGGACCCCAAAAAGCGGGGAGCTGTTTTTT.

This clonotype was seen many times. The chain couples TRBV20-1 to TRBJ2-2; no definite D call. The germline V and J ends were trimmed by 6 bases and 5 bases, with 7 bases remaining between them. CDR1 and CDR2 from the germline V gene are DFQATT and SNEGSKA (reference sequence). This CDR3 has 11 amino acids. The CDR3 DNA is TGCAGTGCCAGCCGGACCGGGGAGCTGTTTTTT. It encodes CSASRTGELFF.

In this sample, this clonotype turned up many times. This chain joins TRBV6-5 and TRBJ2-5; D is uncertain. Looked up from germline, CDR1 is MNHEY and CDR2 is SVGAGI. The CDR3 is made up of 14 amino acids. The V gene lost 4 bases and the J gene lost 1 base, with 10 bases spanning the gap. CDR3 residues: CASSSRRFQETQYF. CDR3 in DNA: TGTGCCAGCAGTTCCCGACGGTTCCAAGAGACCCAGTACTTC.

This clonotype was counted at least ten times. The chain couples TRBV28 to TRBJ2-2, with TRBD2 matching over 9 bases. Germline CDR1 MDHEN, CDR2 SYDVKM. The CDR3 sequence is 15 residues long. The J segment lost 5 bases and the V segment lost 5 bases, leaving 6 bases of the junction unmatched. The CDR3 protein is CASSSGGPGTGELFF. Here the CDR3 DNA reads TGTGCCAGCAGTAGCGGGGGGCCGGGGACCGGGGAGCTGTTTTTT.

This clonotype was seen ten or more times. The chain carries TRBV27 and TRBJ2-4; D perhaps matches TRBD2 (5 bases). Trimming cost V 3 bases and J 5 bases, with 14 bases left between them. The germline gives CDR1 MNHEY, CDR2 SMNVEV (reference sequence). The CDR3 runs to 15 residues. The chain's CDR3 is CASSFRPPRENIQYF. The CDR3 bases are TGTGCCAGCAGTTTTCGTCCTCCGAGGGAAAACATTCAGTACTTC.

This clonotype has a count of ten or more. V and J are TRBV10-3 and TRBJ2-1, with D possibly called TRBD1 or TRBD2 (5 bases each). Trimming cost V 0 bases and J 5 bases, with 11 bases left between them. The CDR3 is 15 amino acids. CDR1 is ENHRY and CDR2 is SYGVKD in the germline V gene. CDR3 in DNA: TGTGCCATCAGTGAGTCAATCCGGGGCCACAATGAGCAGTTCTTC. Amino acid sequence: CAISESIRGHNEQFF.

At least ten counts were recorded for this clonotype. The CDR3 coding sequence is TGTGCCACTACAAACCCCACCGTATGGGGGTCGAGCGGGGAGCTGTTTTTT. Translated, it gives CATTNPTVWGSSGELFF. V gene TRBV15 combines with J gene TRBJ2-2; the D gene could be TRBD1 or TRBD2 (5 bases each). V lost 9 bases and J lost 7, with 27 bases in between. Per germline, CDR1 LNHNV and CDR2 YYDKDF (reference sequence). The CDR3 has 17 amino acids.

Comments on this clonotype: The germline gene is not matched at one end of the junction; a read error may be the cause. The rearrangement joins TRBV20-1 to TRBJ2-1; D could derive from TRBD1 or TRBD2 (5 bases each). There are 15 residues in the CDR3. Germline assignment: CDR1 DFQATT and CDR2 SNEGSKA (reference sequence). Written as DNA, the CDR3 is TGCAGTGCTCGCCCCCCCCGGGGACCCTACAATGACCAGTTCTTC. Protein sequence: CSARPPRGPYNDQFF.

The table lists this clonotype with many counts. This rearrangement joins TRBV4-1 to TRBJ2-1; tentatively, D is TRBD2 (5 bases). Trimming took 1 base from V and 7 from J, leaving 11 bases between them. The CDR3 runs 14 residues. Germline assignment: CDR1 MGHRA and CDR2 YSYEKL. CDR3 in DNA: TGCGCCAGCAGCCAAGGCGGGCTCGGAAATGAGCAGTTCTTC. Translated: CASSQGGLGNEQFF.

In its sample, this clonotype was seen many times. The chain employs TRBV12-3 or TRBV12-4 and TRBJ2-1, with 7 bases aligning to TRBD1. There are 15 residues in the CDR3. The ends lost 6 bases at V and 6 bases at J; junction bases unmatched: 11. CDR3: CASRGQTGLANEQFF. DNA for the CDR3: TGTGCCAGCAGGGGACAGACCGGGCTCGCCAATGAGCAGTTCTTC.

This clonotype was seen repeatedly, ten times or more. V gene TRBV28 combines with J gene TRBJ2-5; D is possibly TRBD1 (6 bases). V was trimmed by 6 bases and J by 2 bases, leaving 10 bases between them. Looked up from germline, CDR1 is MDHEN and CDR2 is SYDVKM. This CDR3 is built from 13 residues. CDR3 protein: CASRSGQQETQYF. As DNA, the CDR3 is TGTGCCAGCAGGTCCGGACAGCAAGAGACCCAGTACTTC. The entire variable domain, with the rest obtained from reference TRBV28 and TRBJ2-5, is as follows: DVKVTQSSRYLVKRTGEKVFLECVQDMDHENMFWYRQDPGLGLRLIYFSYDVKMKEKGDIPEGYSVSREKKERFSLILESASTNQTSMYLCASRSGQQETQYFGPGTRLLVL.